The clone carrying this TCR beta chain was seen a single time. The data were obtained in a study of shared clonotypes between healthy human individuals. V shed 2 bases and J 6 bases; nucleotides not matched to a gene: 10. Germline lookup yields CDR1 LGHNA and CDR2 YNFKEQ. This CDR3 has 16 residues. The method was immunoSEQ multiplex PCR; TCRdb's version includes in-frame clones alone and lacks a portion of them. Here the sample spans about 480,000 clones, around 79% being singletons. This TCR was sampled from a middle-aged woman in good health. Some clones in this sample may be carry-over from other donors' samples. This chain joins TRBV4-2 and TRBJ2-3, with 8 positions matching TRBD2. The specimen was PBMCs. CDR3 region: CASSQPSGRGADTQYF. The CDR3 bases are TGTGCCAGCAGCCAACCCAGCGGGAGAGGGGCTGATACGCAGTATTTT.